The 10 T cell receptor beta chains in this list originate from one sample, sequenced in a study of blood T cell repertoires in COVID-19. TCRdb's table, derived via immunoSEQ multiplex PCR, lists solely in-frame clones and lacks some. The sample has 96,000 or so clones, nearly 90% seen once. The specimen was peripheral blood. These receptors all stem from a woman older than 75 with acute or convalescent COVID-19.

This chain links TRBV6-2 or TRBV6-3 with TRBJ2-2; D may be TRBD1 (6 bases). Trimming cost V 4 bases and J 3 bases, with 12 bases left between them. Germline V gene sequence: CDR1 MNHEY, CDR2 SVGEGT. The CDR3 length is 15 residues. This chain's CDR3 is CASSSRGADTGELFF. Written as DNA, the CDR3 is TGTGCCAGCAGTTCCAGGGGAGCGGACACCGGGGAGCTGTTTTTT.

The chain recombines TRBV5-6 with TRBJ2-1; the match to TRBD2 covers 11 bases. The CDR3 extends over 15 amino acids. The ends lost 4 bases at V and 6 bases at J; junction bases unmatched: 6. Germline V gene data show CDR1 as SGHDT and CDR2 as YYEEEE. This CDR3 reads CASSGSGGVFNEQFF. The CDR3 region has the DNA TGTGCCAGCAGCGGTAGCGGGGGGGTTTTCAATGAGCAGTTCTTC.

The chain recombines TRBV21-1 with TRBJ2-7; TRBD2, as called in the table, went unchecked against the DNA. TRBV21-1 is deemed a pseudogene. The CDR3 runs to 16 residues. The CDR3 spells CASSSLTSGDPYEQYF. CDR3 DNA sequence: TGTGCCAGCAGCAGCTTAACTAGCGGGGATCCCTACGAGCAGTACTTC.

This chain joins TRBV6-5 and TRBJ2-1; D possibly corresponds to TRBD1 (6 bases). Germline V gene lookup returns CDR1 MNHEY and CDR2 SVGAGI. V was cut by 6 bases and J by 2 bases, with 8 bases left in between. The CDR3 extends over 13 amino acids. The CDR3 protein is CASRQGPYNEQFF. DNA for the CDR3: TGTGCCAGCAGACAGGGACCCTACAATGAGCAGTTCTTC.

DNA of the CDR3: TGTGCCAGCAGTAGACTCCGGGACTCCTACGAGCAGTACTTC. Translated: CASSRLRDSYEQYF. This chain connects TRBV28 to TRBJ2-7; possible D gene TRBD2, 5 bases. V dropped 5 bases and J dropped 0 bases, with 11 bases sitting between them. The CDR3 consists of 14 residues. Germline CDR1 is MDHEN and CDR2 is SYDVKM.

V is TRBV30 and J is TRBJ2-7; possibly TRBD1 for D (5 bases). The CDR3 is 12 residues long. Germline V CDR1 and CDR2: GTSNPN, SVGIG (reference sequence). The V and J ends lost 2 bases and 7 bases respectively, with 12 bases between them. The CDR3 spells CAWSPWGPEQYF. CDR3 in DNA: TGTGCCTGGAGTCCCTGGGGCCCAGAGCAGTACTTC.

This clone was observed a single time. Other DNA sequences in this sample translate to the same CDR3. CDR3 in amino acids: CASSYLGQAYEQYF. CDR3 DNA: TGTGCCAGCAGTTACTTGGGACAGGCCTACGAGCAGTACTTC. V usage is TRBV6-6 and J usage is TRBJ2-7, with 8 bases identical to TRBD1. CDR3 length: 14 residues. V was clipped by 1 base and J by 2 bases; unmatched bases: 1. The germline CDR1 and CDR2 sequences are MNHNY and SVGAGI (reference sequence).

The V and J genes are TRBV9 and TRBJ1-2; the match to TRBD1 covers 10 bases. This CDR3 spans 16 amino acids. In germline, CDR1 is SGDLS, CDR2 YYNGEE. V dropped 4 bases and J dropped 3; count of bases not matched to a gene: 9. CDR3 sequence (DNA): TGTGCCAGCAGCTCCCTGGGACAGGGGAAGGACTATGGCTACACCTTC. Translation: CASSSLGQGKDYGYTF.

V is TRBV6-7 and J is TRBJ2-5; 9 positions match TRBD1. TRBV6-7 is annotated as an ORF whose role is uncertain. J lost 1 base, V lost 7 bases, and 10 bases had no gene match. The CDR3 runs to 16 residues. The CDR3 spells CASNPGTGPIQETQYF. DNA of the CDR3: TGTGCCAGCAATCCGGGGACAGGGCCTATCCAAGAGACCCAGTACTTC.

The chain links TRBV4-3 to TRBJ2-7; 12 nucleotides align to TRBD2. V was clipped by 0 bases and J by 7 bases; unmatched bases: 10. Germline assignment: CDR1 LGHNA and CDR2 YSLEER. The CDR3 extends over 17 amino acids. The CDR3 spells CASSQDQASGGAGEQYF. DNA of the CDR3: TGCGCCAGCAGCCAAGATCAGGCTAGCGGGGGGGCCGGGGAGCAGTACTTC.